Below, 30 T cell receptor beta chains from the same sample are listed, as sequenced in a study of a mutant IDH1 vaccine in newly diagnosed glioma. No cognate antigen is known for these TCRs. The data were produced by immunoSEQ multiplex PCR, yet TCRdb's version contains in-frame clones alone and is incomplete. The sample includes roughly 25,000 clones, around 80% of them seen just once. Time point: week 11, during vaccination. Each vaccine dose was 300 ug of mutant IDH1 20-mer peptide, with topical imiquimod. This material consisted of PBMCs, taken from a glioma patient whose treatment included an IDH1 peptide vaccine. These receptors were collected from a middle-aged man with glioma.

This clone has a single count. The V gene is TRBV6-5, the J gene TRBJ2-1, with 10 bases identical to TRBD2. Trimming took 4 bases from V and 0 from J; bases not matched to a gene: 3. The germline CDR1 and CDR2 sequences are MNHEY and SVGAGI. The CDR3 length is 16 residues. CDR3 sequence reads: CASSSSSGSSYNEQFF. CDR3 in DNA: TGTGCCAGCAGTTCATCTAGCGGGAGCTCCTACAATGAGCAGTTCTTC.

The table lists this clone with a count of one. J is TRBJ1-5 and V is TRBV30; D not resolved. Per the germline V gene, CDR1 is GTSNPN and CDR2 is SVGIG (reference sequence). The V gene lost 2 bases and the J gene lost 6 bases, with 11 bases spanning the gap. This CDR3 has 13 amino acids. The CDR3 sequence is CAWSRGKRQPQHF. The CDR3 region has the DNA TGTGCCTGGAGTCGGGGAAAGCGTCAGCCCCAGCATTTT.

The count of this clone is one. Its ends do not fully match the called genes, so a read error is possible. The CDR3 reads CASSVHYDEQFF. The DNA for the CDR3 is TGTGCCAGCAGCGTCCACTACGATGAGCAGTTCTTC. The V gene is TRBV9, the J gene TRBJ2-1, with D unresolved. CDR1 is SGDLS and CDR2 is YYNGEE in the germline V gene. This CDR3 spans 12 amino acids.

The chain joins TRBV29-1 to TRBJ2-3; D is unclear. The CDR3 is made up of 11 amino acids. Germline lookup yields CDR1 SQVTM and CDR2 ANQGSEA. V was shortened by 5 bases and J by 2 bases, with 5 bases between the two germline ends. The CDR3 protein is CSVRLTDTQYF. DNA for the CDR3: TGCAGCGTTCGCCTCACAGATACGCAGTATTTT.

The rearrangement links TRBV21-1 to TRBJ2-7; the listed D gene, TRBD2, was not tested against the DNA. TRBV21-1 is a pseudogene segment. The CDR3 length is 18 residues. CDR3 coding DNA: TGTGCCAGCAGCAAAGAGTATGGACTTCCAAGCCTTCTCTACGAGCAGTACGTC. Translating gives CASSKEYGLPSLLYEQYV.

J is TRBJ2-7 and V is TRBV11-2, with D possibly TRBD2 on 6 matching bases. The V gene's germline CDR1 is SGHAT and CDR2 FQNNGV. The V end was cut by 2 bases, the J end by 2 bases, with 16 bases between. This CDR3 has 16 amino acids. CDR3 DNA sequence: TGTGCCAGCAGCTTATTAGAAGGGACTTTTACCTACGAGCAGTACTTC. This gives the protein CASSLLEGTFTYEQYF.

The chain combines TRBV19 with TRBJ1-1; 9 positions agree with TRBD1. This CDR3 is 14 amino acids long. Germline trimming cut 5 bases from V and 5 bases from J; bases unmatched to any gene: 6. Germline CDR1 is LNHDA and CDR2 is SQIVND (reference sequence). CDR3: CASSVGTGRTEAFF. The DNA for the CDR3 is TGTGCCAGTAGTGTGGGGACAGGGAGGACTGAAGCTTTCTTT.

The chain employs TRBV19 and TRBJ2-5; no firm D call. The CDR3 has 15 residues. The germline V gene encodes CDR1 LNHDA and CDR2 SQIVND (reference sequence). The V end lost 6 bases, the J end lost 1 base, and 15 bases lay between the germline ends. This CDR3 is CASRSTHKTQETQYF. The CDR3 DNA reads as TGTGCCAGTAGGAGTACTCACAAGACCCAAGAGACCCAGTACTTC.

V is TRBV18 and J is TRBJ1-4; 8 bases match TRBD1. The V gene's germline CDR1 is KGHSH and CDR2 LQKENI. The length of the CDR3 is 15 residues. V shed 6 bases, J shed 8 bases, and the junction held 11 bases outside the gene matches. CDR3 loop: CASSVGTGGQEKLFF. The CDR3 DNA reads TGTGCCAGCTCGGTGGGGACAGGAGGTCAAGAAAAACTGTTTTTT. Complete variable domain (other parts from reference TRBV18 and TRBJ1-4): NAGVMQNPRHLVRRRGQEARLRCSPMKGHSHVYWYRQLPEEGLKFMVYLQKENIIDESGMPKERFSAEFPKEGPSILRIQQVVRGDSAAYFCASSVGTGGQEKLFFGSGTQLSVL.

V is TRBV19 and J is TRBJ1-2, with TRBD1 matching over 10 bases. In germline, CDR1 is LNHDA, CDR2 SQIVND (reference sequence). The ends lost 5 bases at V and 3 bases at J; junction bases unmatched: 9. This CDR3 comprises 16 residues. This CDR3 reads CASSVGTGENDYGYTF. CDR3 nucleotides: TGTGCCAGTAGTGTGGGGACAGGGGAGAACGACTATGGCTACACCTTC.

The chain combines TRBV10-2 with TRBJ1-5; D not resolved. The CDR3 totals 13 residues. Germline values: CDR1 WSHSY, CDR2 SAAADI. Between the trimmed V and J ends, which lost 6 bases and 9 bases, there was a span of 15 bases. The CDR3 here is CASSQVAGWPQHF. In nucleotides, the CDR3 is TGCGCCAGCAGCCAAGTCGCAGGTTGGCCCCAGCATTTT.

The sample holds a few counts of this clone. The rearrangement uses TRBV18 and TRBJ2-5; D not resolved. The CDR3 sequence is 14 residues long. V was trimmed by 1 base and J by 4 bases, leaving 10 bases between them. CDR1 and CDR2 (germline): KGHSH, LQKENI. The CDR3 DNA follows: TGTGCCAGCTCACCACAGTTAGGACGAGAGACCCAGTACTTC. It translates to CASSPQLGRETQYF.

V gene TRBV6-6 combines with J gene TRBJ2-1; 7 positions match TRBD1. V gave up 4 bases and J gave up 6 bases; unmatched junction bases: 6. CDR1 and CDR2 (germline): MNHNY, SVGAGI (reference sequence). The CDR3 consists of 14 residues. The CDR3 region has the DNA TGTGCCAGCAGTTTTCCAGGGGGTCCCAATGAGCAGTTCTTC. This gives the protein CASSFPGGPNEQFF.

The chain employs TRBV6-5 and TRBJ1-1; 9 bases are a match to TRBD1. The CDR3 consists of 14 residues. Germline CDR1 and CDR2: MNHEY and SVGAGI. The ends lost 6 bases at V and 2 bases at J; junction bases unmatched: 4. Here the CDR3 DNA reads TGTGCCAGCAGCCGACAGGGGGTCAACACTGAAGCTTTCTTT. Its protein is CASSRQGVNTEAFF.

V and J are TRBV7-8 and TRBJ2-1; TRBD2 matches at 9 bases. The germline V gene has CDR1 SGHVS and CDR2 FQNEAQ. With V trimmed by 5 bases and J by 9 bases, 11 bases remained unmatched. CDR3 length: 15 amino acids. Written as DNA, the CDR3 is TGTGCCAGCAGCCCGCGGGCGGGAGGGCCGATTGAGCAGTTCTTC. Its translation is CASSPRAGGPIEQFF.

V usage is TRBV5-6 and J usage is TRBJ1-2; perhaps TRBD1 as D (5 bases). V gave up 9 bases and J gave up 6 bases, with 15 bases separating them. From germline, CDR1 is SGHDT and CDR2 YYEEEE. The CDR3 covers 12 residues. The CDR3 coding sequence is TGTGCCACTGCGGGGGAGCGGGATGGCTACACCTTC. The encoded protein is CATAGERDGYTF.

This clone appeared a few times. The V call is TRBV19, the J call TRBJ1-2, with D uncertain. The V gene's germline CDR1 is LNHDA and CDR2 SQIVND (reference sequence). There are 13 residues in the CDR3. V was cut by 6 bases and J by 4 bases, with 12 bases left in between. DNA for the CDR3: TGTGCCAGTAGCCGGGGTGCTATCTATGGCTACACCTTC. Translating it yields CASSRGAIYGYTF.

The V call is TRBV6-5, the J call TRBJ2-7, with 9 bases identical to TRBD2. With 1 base clipped from V and 2 bases from J, the junction kept 3 bases outside the gene matches. The CDR3 sequence is 15 residues long. Germline V gives CDR1 MNHEY, CDR2 SVGAGI. The CDR3 loop reads CASSYWAGGAYEQYF. The CDR3 region has the DNA TGTGCCAGCAGTTACTGGGCGGGAGGGGCCTACGAGCAGTACTTC.

This clone appeared once. V gene TRBV29-1 combines with J gene TRBJ1-2; D not certain. There are 12 residues in the CDR3. With 4 bases removed from V and 2 bases from J, the gap between germline ends came to 8 bases. Germline CDR1 is SQVTM and CDR2 is ANQGSEA. The CDR3 here is CSVGAGNYGYTF. The CDR3 DNA follows: TGCAGCGTTGGAGCTGGGAACTATGGCTACACCTTC.

This chain uses TRBV9 with TRBJ1-1; a possible D gene is TRBD1 (6 bases). V was cut by 1 base and J by 5 bases, with 9 bases left in between. Germline-derived CDR1 and CDR2 are SGDLS and YYNGEE. The CDR3 runs to 13 residues. CDR3: CASSVTGRTEAFF. In DNA, the CDR3 is TGTGCCAGCAGCGTAACAGGGCGAACTGAAGCTTTCTTT.

The CDR3 nucleotides are TGTGCCAGCGTCCCCGGGAGGGCGTCAGATACGCAGTATTTT. This translates into CASVPGRASDTQYF. This chain links TRBV6-1 with TRBJ2-3; 8 bases are shared with TRBD2. The germline gives CDR1 MNHNS, CDR2 SASEGT. Trimming at V came to 8 bases and at J to 4 bases, leaving 8 bases not matched to a gene. The CDR3 is 14 residues long.

The chain joins TRBV7-6 to TRBJ2-5; D uncertain. The CDR3 is 14 amino acids. The germline V gene has CDR1 SGHVS and CDR2 FNYEAQ. With 7 bases removed from V and 3 bases from J, the gap between germline ends came to 15 bases. The CDR3 is CASTITPLEETQYF. The CDR3 DNA follows: TGTGCCAGCACCATAACCCCACTGGAAGAGACCCAGTACTTC.

The chain uses TRBV2 and TRBJ1-2, with D possibly TRBD1 on 6 matching bases. The length of the CDR3 is 14 residues. Germline CDR1 reads SNHLY; CDR2 reads FYNNEI. V gave up 6 bases and J gave up 5 bases, with 16 bases separating them. In DNA, the CDR3 is TGTGCCAGCAGCCCGGGGGGGGGCAAATATGGCTACACCTTC. It translates to CASSPGGGKYGYTF.

This chain uses TRBV6-5 with TRBJ1-3; tentative D call: TRBD1 (5 bases). The CDR3 length is 15 residues. Per germline, CDR1 MNHEY and CDR2 SVGAGI. The V end lost 7 bases, the J end lost 4 bases, and 17 bases lay between the germline ends. CDR3 in DNA: TGTGCCAGCACCCCACAGGCGCCCTTCGGAAACACCATATATTTT. Its protein product is CASTPQAPFGNTIYF.

The rearrangement joins TRBV28 to TRBJ1-1; no definite D call. CDR3 length equals 13 residues. V shed 4 bases and J shed 5 bases, with 11 bases lying between them. Germline V gene lookup returns CDR1 MDHEN and CDR2 SYDVKM. The CDR3 sequence: CASSSRWVTEAFF. CDR3 nucleotides: TGTGCCAGCAGTTCACGGTGGGTGACTGAAGCTTTCTTT.

A few counts support this clone. V and J are TRBV7-9 and TRBJ2-3; TRBD2 matches 10 bases. V dropped 3 bases and J dropped 8; count of bases not matched to a gene: 14. In germline, CDR1 is SEHNR, CDR2 FQNEAQ (reference sequence). The CDR3 spans 17 residues. The DNA for the CDR3 is TGTGCCAGCAGCTTTTCTCCTAGCGGGGGAGGCAGGGCTACGCAGTATTTT. It codes for CASSFSPSGGGRATQYF. Full variable domain (missing parts from reference TRBV7-9 and TRBJ2-3): DTGVSQNPRHKITKRGQNVTFRCDPISEHNRLYWYRQTLGQGPEFLTYFQNEAQLEKSRLLSDRFSAERPKGSFSTLEIQRTEQGDSAMYLCASSFSPSGGGRATQYFGPGTRLTVL.

The CDR3 DNA reads TGTGCCAGCAGCGTGAGGCGGGAGGGCGGTGGCGGGGAGCTGTTTTTT. Residues: CASSVRREGGGGELFF. The chain couples TRBV9 to TRBJ2-2, with TRBD2 matching 9 bases. Germline-derived CDR1 and CDR2 are SGDLS and YYNGEE. The CDR3 has 16 amino acids. With 2 bases clipped from V and 7 bases from J, the junction kept 9 bases outside the gene matches.

The chain has TRBV4-1 and TRBJ1-4, with D perhaps matching TRBD1 (6 bases). V shed 3 bases and J shed 7 bases, with 9 bases lying between them. CDR1 and CDR2 (germline): MGHRA, YSYEKL. The CDR3 is 13 amino acids. The CDR3 DNA follows: TGCGCCAGCAGCCAGGGGGCAAGTGAAAAACTGTTTTTT. Translation: CASSQGASEKLFF.

The V call is TRBV27, the J call TRBJ2-5, with 13 bases matching TRBD2. The CDR3 loop spans 15 amino acids. The J segment lost 5 bases and the V segment lost 7 bases, leaving 7 bases of the junction unmatched. In germline, CDR1 is MNHEY, CDR2 SMNVEV (reference sequence). The CDR3 DNA reads as TGTGCCAGCAAAACTAGCGGGAGGGCCAGGGAGACCCAGTACTTC. Its translation is CASKTSGRARETQYF.

The V call is TRBV6-1, the J call TRBJ2-1, with D perhaps being TRBD1 or TRBD2 (5 bases each). The CDR3 runs 13 residues. Germline V gene data show CDR1 as MNHNS and CDR2 as SASEGT. V shed 0 bases and J shed 10 bases, with 10 bases lying between them. CDR3 protein: CASSEARGTEQFF. The CDR3 bases are TGTGCCAGCAGTGAAGCGAGGGGAACCGAGCAGTTCTTC.